The T cell receptor (beta chain) described here comes from a study of blood T cell repertoires in COVID-19. Study as a whole: COVID-19 samples, acute and convalescent, were from the United States, Italy and Spain. PBMCs, B-cell-depleted T cells, or T cells were the source of the cDNA or gDNA that made up the material.

Germline V CDR1 and CDR2: MNHEY, SVGAGI. The CDR3 consists of 13 residues. Trimming removed 6 bases at V and 6 bases at J, with 11 bases between. How the authors handled the data: Amplified reference gene primers provided the basis for estimating nucleated cell counts. TCRdb's table, derived via immunoSEQ multiplex PCR, lists solely in-frame clones and lacks some. The V and J calls and the clone size are those of that table, but D and trimming were determined from the DNA. The data show 190,000 or so clones, with over 75% seen just once and just under 2.5% held by the top ten. The V and J genes are TRBV6-5 and TRBJ2-2, with D unclear. Material: peripheral blood. The sequence came from a man in his forties with active or convalescent COVID-19. CDR3: CASRTKTAGELFF. DNA for the CDR3: TGTGCCAGCAGAACCAAAACGGCCGGGGAGCTGTTTTTT.